Listed below are T cell receptor beta chains from one sample, sequenced in a study of CD8 T cells in Susac syndrome. MiXCR, applied by TCRdb to the immunoSEQ multiplex PCR reads, yields one record per CDR3 protein. The repertoire holds about 140,000 distinct CDR3 sequences, with 95% as singletons. The specimen sequenced was CD8+ T cells from PBMCs. The receptors were gathered from a human donor with Susac syndrome. The CDR3 runs from the conserved cysteine through the conserved F or W. The D gene is left open where the match is weak. Not all rows give a size; the values are once, few, many and, for expanded clones, a class.

j_call: TRBJ1-1; d_call: -; v_call: TRBV28; clone_size: -; cdr3_aa: CASSDLNEAFF; cdr3_nt: TGTGCCAGCAGTGACCTCAATGAAGCTTTCTTT
j_call: TRBJ2-5; d_call: -; v_call: TRBV7-9; clone_size: -; cdr3_aa: CASSLYGTQETQYF; cdr3_nt: TGTGCCAGCAGCTTATATGGCACCCAAGAGACCCAGTACTTC
j_call: TRBJ2-3; d_call: -; v_call: TRBV27; clone_size: once; cdr3_aa: CASSFSPERTDTQYF; cdr3_nt: TGTGCCAGCAGTTTTTCCCCGGAGCGCACAGATACGCAGTATTTT
j_call: TRBJ1-2; d_call: -; v_call: TRBV4-1; clone_size: -; cdr3_aa: CASSQGLQGFYGYTF; cdr3_nt: TGCGCCAGCAGCCAAGGGTTACAGGGCTTCTATGGCTACACCTTC
j_call: TRBJ2-7; d_call: -; v_call: TRBV28; clone_size: -; cdr3_aa: CASSLSWDWARYEQYF; cdr3_nt: TGTGCCAGCAGTTTATCTTGGGACTGGGCTCGCTACGAGCAGTACTTC
j_call: TRBJ1-1; d_call: -; v_call: TRBV5-4; clone_size: -; cdr3_aa: CASSILGGNTEAFF; cdr3_nt: TGTGCCAGCAGCATCCTTGGAGGGAACACTGAAGCTTTCTTT
j_call: TRBJ1-5; d_call: TRBD1; v_call: TRBV6-6; clone_size: once; cdr3_aa: CASSYEGARQPQHF; cdr3_nt: TGTGCCAGCAGTTACGAGGGGGCCAGGCAGCCCCAGCATTTT
j_call: TRBJ2-5; d_call: TRBD2; v_call: TRBV6-6; clone_size: -; cdr3_aa: CASSYERGAQETQYF; cdr3_nt: TGTGCCAGCAGTTACGAGCGGGGAGCCCAAGAGACCCAGTACTTC
j_call: TRBJ2-7; d_call: TRBD2; v_call: TRBV14; clone_size: -; cdr3_aa: CASSQETSGSLLAYEQYF; cdr3_nt: TGTGCCAGCAGCCAAGAGACTAGCGGGAGTCTGCTTGCCTACGAGCAGTACTTC
j_call: TRBJ2-7; d_call: -; v_call: TRBV5-1; clone_size: -; cdr3_aa: CASSLEGGSYEQYF; cdr3_nt: TGCGCCAGCAGCTTGGAGGGGGGCTCGTACGAGCAGTACTTC
j_call: TRBJ2-1; d_call: TRBD2; v_call: TRBV9; clone_size: -; cdr3_aa: CASSVGAGGYNEQFF; cdr3_nt: TGTGCCAGCAGCGTAGGAGCGGGAGGCTACAATGAGCAGTTCTTC
j_call: TRBJ2-7; d_call: -; v_call: TRBV5-1; clone_size: -; cdr3_aa: CASSLARGPSYEQYF; cdr3_nt: TGCGCCAGCAGCTTGGCCCGGGGGCCTTCTTACGAGCAGTACTTC
j_call: TRBJ1-1; d_call: TRBD1; v_call: TRBV9; clone_size: -; cdr3_aa: CASSVGDRHANTEAFF; cdr3_nt: TGTGCCAGCAGCGTAGGGGACAGACACGCGAACACTGAAGCTTTCTTT
j_call: TRBJ2-5; d_call: -; v_call: TRBV7-8; clone_size: once; cdr3_aa: CASSPASREETQYF; cdr3_nt: TGTGCCAGCAGCCCCGCCTCTAGGGAGGAGACCCAGTACTTC
j_call: TRBJ2-7; d_call: TRBD1; v_call: TRBV29-1; clone_size: -; cdr3_aa: CSSKTGTGGMDEQYF; cdr3_nt: TGCAGCTCAAAGACCGGGACAGGGGGCATGGACGAGCAGTACTTC
j_call: TRBJ2-1; d_call: -; v_call: TRBV6-5; clone_size: once; cdr3_aa: CASSEENYNEQFF; cdr3_nt: TGTGCCAGTAGTGAGGAGAACTACAATGAGCAGTTCTTC
j_call: TRBJ1-2; d_call: TRBD1; v_call: TRBV5-6; clone_size: -; cdr3_aa: CASSTGTGDYTF; cdr3_nt: TGTGCCAGCAGCACCGGGACAGGGGATTACACCTTC
j_call: TRBJ2-2; d_call: -; v_call: TRBV6-5; clone_size: -; cdr3_aa: CASSYRANGELFF; cdr3_nt: TGTGCCAGCAGTTACAGGGCTAACGGGGAGCTGTTTTTT
j_call: TRBJ1-4; d_call: -; v_call: TRBV13; clone_size: -; cdr3_aa: CASSDLSTNEKLFF; cdr3_nt: TGTGCCAGCAGCGACCTCTCAACTAATGAAAAACTGTTTTTT
j_call: TRBJ2-1; d_call: TRBD2; v_call: TRBV7-9; clone_size: -; cdr3_aa: CASSPMTSHNEQFF; cdr3_nt: TGTGCCAGCAGCCCAATGACTAGCCACAATGAGCAGTTCTTC
j_call: TRBJ2-1; d_call: TRBD2; v_call: TRBV27; clone_size: -; cdr3_aa: CASSYGTSGYNEQFF; cdr3_nt: TGTGCCAGCAGTTATGGGACTAGCGGCTACAATGAGCAGTTCTTC
j_call: TRBJ2-7; d_call: -; v_call: TRBV3-1; clone_size: few; cdr3_aa: CASSLDIGALSYEQYF; cdr3_nt: TGTGCCAGCAGCCTGGATATTGGGGCTCTATCCTACGAGCAGTACTTC
j_call: TRBJ2-3; d_call: -; v_call: TRBV12-3/TRBV12-4; clone_size: -; cdr3_aa: CASSYNGDTQYF; cdr3_nt: TGTGCCAGCAGTTATAACGGGGATACGCAGTATTTT
j_call: TRBJ2-1; d_call: -; v_call: TRBV28; clone_size: once; cdr3_aa: CASSSLDNEQFF; cdr3_nt: TGTGCCAGCAGTTCCCTAGACAATGAGCAGTTCTTC
j_call: TRBJ1-2; d_call: TRBD1; v_call: TRBV29-1; clone_size: -; cdr3_aa: CSVAGDSLNYGYTF; cdr3_nt: TGCAGCGTTGCCGGGGACAGCTTAAACTATGGCTACACCTTC
j_call: TRBJ2-6; d_call: -; v_call: TRBV20-1; clone_size: -; cdr3_aa: CSAPGANVLTF; cdr3_nt: TGCAGTGCCCCTGGGGCCAACGTCCTGACTTTC
j_call: TRBJ2-7; d_call: TRBD2; v_call: TRBV5-1; clone_size: -; cdr3_aa: CASSSVEVASGRDYEQYF; cdr3_nt: TGCGCCAGCAGCTCGGTTGAGGTGGCTAGCGGGAGAGACTACGAGCAGTACTTC
j_call: TRBJ1-5; d_call: -; v_call: TRBV19; clone_size: -; cdr3_aa: CASSISASPRGNQPQHF; cdr3_nt: TGTGCCAGTAGTATATCCGCCTCACCCAGAGGCAATCAGCCCCAGCATTTT
j_call: TRBJ2-7; d_call: -; v_call: TRBV7-9; clone_size: -; cdr3_aa: CASSPHGYEQYF; cdr3_nt: TGTGCCAGCTCCCCTCACGGGTACGAGCAGTACTTC
j_call: TRBJ1-2; d_call: -; v_call: TRBV3-1; clone_size: -; cdr3_aa: CASSQGDAEGYTF; cdr3_nt: TGTGCCAGCAGCCAAGGGGACGCGGAAGGCTACACCTTC
j_call: TRBJ1-2; d_call: -; v_call: TRBV4-2; clone_size: -; cdr3_aa: CASSQSLTGTPYGYTF; cdr3_nt: TGTGCCAGCAGCCAGAGCCTGACCGGGACACCCTATGGCTACACCTTC
j_call: TRBJ1-1; d_call: -; v_call: TRBV14; clone_size: -; cdr3_aa: CASSLGGGYTEAFF; cdr3_nt: TGTGCCAGCAGTCTTGGGGGTGGGTACACTGAAGCTTTCTTT
j_call: TRBJ2-3; d_call: -; v_call: TRBV5-1; clone_size: -; cdr3_aa: CASSFDRTHTDTQYF; cdr3_nt: TGCGCCAGCAGCTTTGACAGGACCCACACAGATACGCAGTATTTT